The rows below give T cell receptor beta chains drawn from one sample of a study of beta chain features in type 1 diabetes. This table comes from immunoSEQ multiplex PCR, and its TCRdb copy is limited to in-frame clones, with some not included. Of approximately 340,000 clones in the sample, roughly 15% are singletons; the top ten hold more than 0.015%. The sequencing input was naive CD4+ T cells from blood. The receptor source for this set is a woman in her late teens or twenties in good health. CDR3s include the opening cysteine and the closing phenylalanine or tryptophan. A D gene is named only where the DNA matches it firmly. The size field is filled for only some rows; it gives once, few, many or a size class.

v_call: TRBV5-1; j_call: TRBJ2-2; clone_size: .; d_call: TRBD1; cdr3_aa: CASSGTATTGELFF; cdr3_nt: TGCGCCAGTTCCGGGACAGCCACCACCGGGGAGCTGTTTTTT
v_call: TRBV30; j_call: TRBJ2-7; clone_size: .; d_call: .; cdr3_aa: CAWSVSRTASYEQYF; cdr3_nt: TGTGCCTGGAGTGTATCTCGGACAGCATCCTACGAGCAGTACTTC
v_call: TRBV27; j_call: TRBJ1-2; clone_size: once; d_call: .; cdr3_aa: CASSPVTQNLYGYTF; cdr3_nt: TGTGCCAGCAGCCCCGTTACGCAGAATCTGTATGGCTACACCTTC
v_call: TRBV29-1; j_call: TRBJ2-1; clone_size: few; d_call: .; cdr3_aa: CSVLSGDSYNEQFF; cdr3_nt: TGCAGCGTCCTTTCCGGAGACTCCTACAATGAGCAGTTCTTC
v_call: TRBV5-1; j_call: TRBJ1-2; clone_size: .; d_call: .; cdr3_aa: CASSLVGAGGYTF; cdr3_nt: TGCGCCAGCAGCTTGGTGGGGGCCGGGGGCTACACCTTC
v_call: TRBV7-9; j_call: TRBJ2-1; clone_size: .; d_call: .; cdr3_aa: CASRRVGAAYNEQFF; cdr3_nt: TGTGCCAGCCGCCGAGTTGGGGCAGCCTACAATGAGCAGTTCTTC
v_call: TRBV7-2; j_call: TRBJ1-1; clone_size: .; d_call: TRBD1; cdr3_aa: CASSLVRGYTRNEAFF; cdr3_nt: TGTGCCAGCAGCTTAGTCAGGGGGTACACAAGGAATGAAGCTTTCTTT
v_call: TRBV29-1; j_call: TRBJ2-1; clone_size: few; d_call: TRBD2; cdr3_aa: CSVGPTSGRYNEQFF; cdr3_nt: TGCAGCGTTGGTCCCACTAGCGGGAGGTACAATGAGCAGTTCTTC
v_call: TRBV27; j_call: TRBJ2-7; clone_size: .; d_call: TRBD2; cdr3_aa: CASSSPGLAGYEQYF; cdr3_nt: TGTGCCAGCAGTAGTCCGGGACTAGCGGGCTACGAGCAGTACTTC
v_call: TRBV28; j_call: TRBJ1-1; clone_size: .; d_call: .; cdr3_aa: CASRRLTRAGAFF; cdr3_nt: TGTGCCAGCAGAAGACTCACGAGGGCCGGGGCTTTCTTT
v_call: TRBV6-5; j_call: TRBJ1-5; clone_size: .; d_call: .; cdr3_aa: CASRSQGVGNQPQHF; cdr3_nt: TGTGCCAGCAGATCACAGGGAGTCGGCAATCAGCCCCAGCATTTT
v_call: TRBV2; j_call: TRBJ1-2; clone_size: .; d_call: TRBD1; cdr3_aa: CASRKTGWLGGYTF; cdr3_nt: TGTGCCAGCAGAAAGACAGGGTGGTTGGGTGGCTACACCTTC
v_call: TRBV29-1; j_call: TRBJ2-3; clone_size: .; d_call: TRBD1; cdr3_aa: CSVRQGADTQYF; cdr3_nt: TGCAGCGTTCGACAGGGAGCAGATACGCAGTATTTT
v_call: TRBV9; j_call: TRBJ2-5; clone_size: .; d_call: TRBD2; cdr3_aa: CASSGGLAGSETQYF; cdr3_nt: TGTGCCAGCAGCGGGGGACTAGCGGGATCGGAGACCCAGTACTTC
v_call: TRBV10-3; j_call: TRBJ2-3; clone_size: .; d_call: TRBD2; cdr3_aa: CAISLAGGSTDTQYF; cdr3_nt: TGTGCCATCAGTCTAGCGGGAGGGAGCACAGATACGCAGTATTTT
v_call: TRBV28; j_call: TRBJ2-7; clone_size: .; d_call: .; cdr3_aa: CASGTLRGEQYF; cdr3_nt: TGTGCCAGCGGAACCCTAAGGGGCGAGCAGTACTTC
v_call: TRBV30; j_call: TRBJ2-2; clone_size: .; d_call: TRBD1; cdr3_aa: CAWSPTGGELFF; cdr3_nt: TGTGCCTGGAGTCCGACAGGGGGGGAGCTGTTTTTT
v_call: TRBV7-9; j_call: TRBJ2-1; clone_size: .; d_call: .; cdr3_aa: CASSLLAFSYNEQFF; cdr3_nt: TGTGCCAGCAGCTTACTAGCGTTCTCCTACAATGAGCAGTTCTTC
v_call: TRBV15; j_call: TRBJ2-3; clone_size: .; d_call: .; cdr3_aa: CATSRVYRVESTDTQYF; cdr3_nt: TGTGCCACCAGCAGGGTCTACAGGGTGGAAAGCACAGATACGCAGTATTTT
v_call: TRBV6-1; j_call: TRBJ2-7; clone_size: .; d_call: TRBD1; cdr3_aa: CASSTGQHYEQYF; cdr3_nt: TGTGCCAGCAGTACGGGACAGCACTACGAGCAGTACTTC
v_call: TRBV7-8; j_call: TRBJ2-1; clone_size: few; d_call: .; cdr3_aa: CASSFDRTPANEQFF; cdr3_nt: TGTGCCAGCAGCTTCGACAGGACGCCGGCCAATGAGCAGTTCTTC
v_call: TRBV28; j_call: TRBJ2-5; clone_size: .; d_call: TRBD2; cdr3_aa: CASSPNRLAGRGETQYF; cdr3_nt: TGTGCCAGCAGTCCTAACCGTCTAGCGGGAAGGGGGGAGACCCAGTACTTC
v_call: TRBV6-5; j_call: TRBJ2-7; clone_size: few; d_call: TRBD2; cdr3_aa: CASGSGRGEQYF; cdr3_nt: TGTGCCAGCGGAAGCGGGAGGGGGGAGCAGTACTTC
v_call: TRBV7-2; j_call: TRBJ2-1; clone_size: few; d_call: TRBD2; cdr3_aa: CASSPRTSGTNEQFF; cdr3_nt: TGTGCCAGCAGCCCGCGGACTAGCGGGACTAACGAGCAGTTCTTC
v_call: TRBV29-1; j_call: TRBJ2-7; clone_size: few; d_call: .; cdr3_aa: CSVARERRGYEQYF; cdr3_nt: TGCAGCGTTGCACGGGAGCGGAGGGGCTACGAGCAGTACTTC
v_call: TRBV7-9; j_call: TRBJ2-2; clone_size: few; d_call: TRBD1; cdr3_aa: CASTSRDRGPTNTGELFF; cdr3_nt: TGTGCCAGCACCTCCCGGGACAGGGGACCAACGAACACCGGGGAGCTGTTTTTT
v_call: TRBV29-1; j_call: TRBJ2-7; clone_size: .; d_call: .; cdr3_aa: CSVEGATYEQYF; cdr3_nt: TGCAGCGTTGAAGGCGCTACCTACGAGCAGTACTTC
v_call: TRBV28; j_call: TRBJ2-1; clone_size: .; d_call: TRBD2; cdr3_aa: CASSRLALDEQFF; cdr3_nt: TGTGCCAGCAGCCGACTAGCGTTGGATGAGCAGTTCTTC
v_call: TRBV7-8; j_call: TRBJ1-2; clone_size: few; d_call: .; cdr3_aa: CASSLSDVRYGYTF; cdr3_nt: TGTGCCAGCAGCTTGAGCGACGTCCGGTATGGCTACACCTTC
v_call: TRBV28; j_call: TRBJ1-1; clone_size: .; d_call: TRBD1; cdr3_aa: CASSLSQGGAFF; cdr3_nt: TGTGCCAGCAGTTTATCCCAGGGGGGAGCTTTCTTT
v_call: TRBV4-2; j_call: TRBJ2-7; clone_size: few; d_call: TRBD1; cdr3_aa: CASSPGQGSYEQYF; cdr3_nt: TGTGCCAGCAGCCCGGGACAGGGGTCCTACGAGCAGTACTTC
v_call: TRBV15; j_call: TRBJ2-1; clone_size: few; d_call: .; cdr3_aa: CATAPRRTYNEQFF; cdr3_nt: TGTGCCACCGCTCCACGGCGGACCTACAATGAGCAGTTCTTC
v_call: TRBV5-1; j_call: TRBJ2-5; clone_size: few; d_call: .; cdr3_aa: CASSFPGLQETQYF; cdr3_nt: TGCGCCAGCAGCTTTCCGGGTCTACAAGAGACCCAGTACTTC
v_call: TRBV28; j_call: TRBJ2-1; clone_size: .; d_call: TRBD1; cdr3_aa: CASSTGTASNEQFF; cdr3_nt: TGTGCCAGCAGTACCGGGACAGCAAGCAATGAGCAGTTCTTC
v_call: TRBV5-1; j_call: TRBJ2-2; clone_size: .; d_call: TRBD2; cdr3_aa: CASSLIPSGTTGELFF; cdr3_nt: TGCGCCAGCAGCTTGATCCCTAGCGGGACCACCGGGGAGCTGTTTTTT
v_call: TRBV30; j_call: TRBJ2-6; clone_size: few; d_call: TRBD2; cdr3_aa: CAWSWGGNSGANVLTF; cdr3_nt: TGTGCCTGGAGTTGGGGGGGAAACTCTGGGGCCAACGTCCTGACTTTC
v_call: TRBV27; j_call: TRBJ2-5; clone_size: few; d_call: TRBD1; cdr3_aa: CASSFTGGSEETQYF; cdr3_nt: TGTGCCAGCAGCTTTACAGGGGGCAGTGAGGAGACCCAGTACTTC
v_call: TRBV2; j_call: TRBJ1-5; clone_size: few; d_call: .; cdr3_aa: CASSEHGDYQPQHF; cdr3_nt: TGTGCCAGCAGTGAACACGGAGACTATCAGCCCCAGCATTTT
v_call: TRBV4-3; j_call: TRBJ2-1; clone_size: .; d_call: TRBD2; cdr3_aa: CASSTGPSGSHEQFF; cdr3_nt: TGCGCCAGCAGCACTGGGCCCAGCGGGAGTCATGAGCAGTTCTTC
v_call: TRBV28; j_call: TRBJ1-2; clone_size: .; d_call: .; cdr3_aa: CASSLNGYGYTF; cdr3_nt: TGTGCCAGCAGTTTAAACGGCTATGGCTACACCTTC
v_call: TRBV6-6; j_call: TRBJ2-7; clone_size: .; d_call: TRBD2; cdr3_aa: CASSYSVTSGIF; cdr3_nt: TGTGCCAGCAGTTACTCAGTGACTAGCGGGATCTTC
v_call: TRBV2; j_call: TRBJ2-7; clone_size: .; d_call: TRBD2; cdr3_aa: CASRIRTSVSEQYF; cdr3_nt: TGTGCCAGCAGGATAAGGACTAGTGTGAGCGAGCAGTACTTC
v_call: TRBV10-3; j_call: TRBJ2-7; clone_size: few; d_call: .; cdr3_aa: CAIGSTGSSYEQYF; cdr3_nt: TGTGCCATCGGCTCGACAGGAAGCTCCTACGAGCAGTACTTC
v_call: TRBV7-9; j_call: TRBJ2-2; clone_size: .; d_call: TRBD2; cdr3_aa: CASSLGLASTGELFF; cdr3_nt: TGTGCCAGCAGCTTAGGACTAGCGAGCACCGGGGAGCTGTTTTTT